This T cell receptor (beta chain) was sequenced during a study of identical twins. TCRdb processed the 5' RACE reads anew with MiXCR; each CDR3 protein has one entry. Of 420,000 or so distinct CDR3 sequences in the sample, approximately 17% were seen once. To note about this clonotype: Its antigen is currently unknown.

Healthy Caucasians provided all donations. The V gene end was trimmed by 4 bases and the J gene end by 1 base; junction bases not matched to a gene: 9. The CDR3 runs 18 residues. Germline V gene lookup returns CDR1 LGHDT and CDR2 YNNKEL (reference sequence). Findings of the study overall: It was cross-sectional statistical analysis, not following the same donors, that the conclusions relied on. Model-predicted out-of-frame TCR alpha sharing fell below observed values in monozygotic twins. Abundant cord blood beta clonotypes carried fewer insertions; memory repertoires showed none.

Sequenced material: naive T cells sorted from blood. The chain employs TRBV3-1 and TRBJ2-5; TRBD2 agrees at 13 bases. This clonotype was obtained from a man aged 45-65 years in good health. The chain's CDR3 is CASSLLPGLAGSQETQYF. The CDR3 DNA is TGTGCCAGCAGCCTACTACCGGGACTAGCGGGGTCCCAAGAGACCCAGTACTTC.